This record concerns one T cell receptor beta chain sequence. Its antigen target is currently unknown. Per-base qualities were not stored, and no clone one base away is much larger. The entry originates in a study of CD8+ T cells in alopecia areata (dated by TCRdb to the late 2010s). With respect to the entire study: The treated patients took part in an open-label pilot trial in which moderate-to-severe alopecia areata was treated with oral tofacitinib at 5 to 10 mg twice daily. On the human side, TCRbeta sequencing was run on scalp tissue and on sorted CD4+ and CD8+ peripheral blood T cells from healthy controls and from alopecia areata patients with either patchy or totalis/universalis disease. Tofacitinib was given for 6 to 18 months, followed by 6 months of follow-up off drug to assess delayed response and recurrence. TCRbeta CDR3 regions were amplified by immunoSEQ multiplex PCR with 35 Vbeta forward and 13 Jbeta reverse primers. RNA came from the PAXgene miRNA kit for fixed scalp, the miRNeasy kit for PBMCs, and the RNeasy kit for mouse skin. Clonality in the scalp was compared among normal scalp (n=4), patchy alopecia areata scalp (n=8), and alopecia totalis/universalis scalp (n=8). In treated patients, disease severity was measured using the SALT score, which gives the percentage of scalp surface area affected. The study used high-throughput TCRbeta sequencing to examine T cell clonal expansion in alopecia areata, in both the C3H/HeJ mouse model and human patients. Patients on tofacitinib were biopsied at baseline and after 4 and 24 weeks of treatment, and several of the patients also had a later scalp biopsy.

Paper-wide results and their limitations: Scalp clonality and the number of expanded CD8+ clones among the top 100 scalp clones were significantly decreased by tofacitinib. Because the treated cohort was small and had just a single nonresponder, larger studies are needed to establish links between baseline CD8+ expansion and response. Lesional scalp, especially in alopecia totalis/universalis, showed higher clonality and more expanded CD8+ clones than normal scalp, suggesting antigenic drive. Many expanded lesional clones were found to persist in scalp and blood during tofacitinib treatment, and relapse after treatment cessation may be partly explained by this persistence. Shared TCR sequences between patients were less evident than in mice, which may be partly attributable to HLA diversity in the patient population. Scalp TCR repertoire analysis is complicated because resident alphabeta T cells in normal human skin are also sequenced, whereas mouse skin is dominated by gammadelta T cells.

Receptor amplification or capture employed the immunoSEQ multiplex PCR assay. For TCR sequencing, RNA was extracted from every sample and reverse transcribed into cDNA to serve as template. First-strand cDNA was synthesized using SuperScript III with a 2:1 mix of oligo-dT and random hexamers. A synthetic immune receptor repertoire was used to assess amplification bias, and residual bias was removed computationally. Turning to the authors' computational methods: Raw reads were preprocessed to remove errors, and CDR3 was defined according to IMGT conventions as the region from the conserved cysteine to phenylalanine. To get clonality, Shannon entropy was normalized by log2 of the number of productive unique TCRs and the result was subtracted from 1. Whether scalp clones were CD4 or CD8 was inferred by matching scalp TCRbeta sequences against CD4 and CD8 repertoires sorted from blood. Entries here come from immuneACCESS through TCRdb and include only in-frame sequences with V and J called. Some clones fail to appear in such tables; in the studies checked, an unresolved V gene covers under half of the shortfall, and the cause of the remainder is unknown. That table furnishes V, J and clone size, whereas the DNA furnished D and trimming. The table for this sample lists 35,000 to 50,000 clones; 65% of them were counted only once. The ten most abundant clones make up about 21% of the sample.

Trimming accounts for 2 bases at V and 5 bases at J, while the number of junction bases matched to no gene is 4. CDR1 and CDR2 are read off the germline V gene (reference sequence) as MNHEY and SMNVEV. The CDR3 spans 15 residues, from the cysteine through the phenylalanine. Of the read, only the CDR3 DNA is kept; its 45 bases are in frame from base 1. What this sample's time point label stands for: around 28 days on oral tofacitinib. The treatment or condition label here, explained by the study, means: oral pan-JAK inhibitor, 5-10 mg twice daily. Lesional scalp punch biopsies and peripheral blood were obtained from alopecia areata patients. PBMCs were isolated by density centrifugation and stained for CD3, CD4 and CD8, after which CD4+ and CD8+ T cells were sorted on a FACSAria.

Specimen: CD8+ T cells sorted from blood, collected at week 4, from a patient treated with tofacitinib. The sequence derives from a human donor with alopecia areata. The chain is made from TRBV27 and TRBJ1-1, and 11 junction bases match TRBD1. The DNA sequence is TGTGCCAGCAGTTTAACGGACAGGGGGCAAACTGAAGCTTTCTTT. It translates to CASSLTDRGQTEAFF.